The clone carrying this T cell receptor beta chain was seen a few times. The sample is drawn from a study of blood T cell repertoires in COVID-19. Study as a whole: Sites in the United States, Italy and Spain provided acute and convalescent COVID-19 samples.

Authors' data handling: Reference gene primer amplification in the assay estimated nucleated cell counts. Method: immunoSEQ multiplex PCR; TCRdb's copy keeps in-frame clones and lacks some. The DNA was the basis for D and trimming; V, J and clone size are from that table. The sample gives some 180,000 clones, 80% to 90% of which show up once; less than 15% is in the top ten. V gave up 5 bases and J gave up 9 bases; unmatched junction bases: 6. This CDR3 is 12 amino acids long. Germline-derived CDR1 and CDR2 are SGHTA and FQGNSA. The Seattle patients joined while their infection was active and were tracked longitudinally afterward.

Source material: peripheral blood. This sequence originates from a woman older than 75 with COVID-19, enrolled during active disease. V is TRBV7-2 and J is TRBJ1-1; the match to TRBD1 covers 7 bases. The CDR3 loop reads CASSPRTGQAFF. In DNA, the CDR3 is TGTGCCAGCAGCCCACGGACAGGCCAAGCTTTCTTT.